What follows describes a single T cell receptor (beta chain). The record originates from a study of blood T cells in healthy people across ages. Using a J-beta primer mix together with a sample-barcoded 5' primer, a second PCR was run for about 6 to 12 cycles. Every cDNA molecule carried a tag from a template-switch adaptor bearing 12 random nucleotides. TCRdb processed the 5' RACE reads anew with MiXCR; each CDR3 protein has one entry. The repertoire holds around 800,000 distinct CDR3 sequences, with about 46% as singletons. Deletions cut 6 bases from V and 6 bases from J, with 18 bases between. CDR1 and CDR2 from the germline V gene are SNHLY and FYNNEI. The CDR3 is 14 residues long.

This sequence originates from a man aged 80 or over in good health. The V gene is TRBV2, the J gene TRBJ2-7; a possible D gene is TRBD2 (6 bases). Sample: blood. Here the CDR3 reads CASRLPRLGAEQYF. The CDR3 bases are TGTGCCAGCAGACTACCTAGACTAGGAGCCGAGCAGTACTTC.